The clone carrying this T cell receptor (beta chain) appeared a single time. This sample was taken from a study of blood T cell repertoires in COVID-19. Study as a whole: Nucleic acid was either cDNA or gDNA, and it came from T cells, B-cell-depleted T cells, or PBMCs.

In the authors' workflow: For nucleated cells, counts were estimated from reference gene primer amplification. Generated by immunoSEQ multiplex PCR, the TCRdb table keeps only in-frame clones and is missing some. Clonal size and the V and J genes are those of that table, whereas D and trimming came from the DNA. Found here are about 160,000 clones, 85% of them singletons; the top ten hold 3% to 3.5%. CDR1 ENHRY and CDR2 SYGVKD come from the germline V gene. Trimming pared 10 bases from V and 1 base from J, leaving 17 bases between. CDR3 length: 14 amino acids. The J gene is TRBJ2-7, the V gene TRBV10-3, with D perhaps matching TRBD1 (7 bases). This TCR derives from a human donor with acute or convalescent COVID-19. The donor label of this sample is uncertain. The sample consisted of peripheral blood. The CDR3 loop is CATRASGGSYEQYF. CDR3 nucleotide sequence: TGTGCCACCAGAGCGTCAGGGGGGTCCTACGAGCAGTACTTC.